This T cell receptor beta chain was captured in a study of immune cell composition in non-small cell lung cancer. TCRdb's copy holds only in-frame clones and misses some; the assay was immunoSEQ multiplex PCR. The profile covers about 2,300 clones, with approximately 81% appearing a single time and around 3.9% taken by the ten largest. This clone was seen only once. V lost 4 bases and J 3 bases, leaving 13 bases between the germline ends. CDR1 is LGHNA and CDR2 is YSLEER in the germline V gene. The CDR3 covers 15 residues. The receptor was derived from a human donor with non-small cell lung cancer. V gene TRBV4-3 combines with J gene TRBJ1-5; no clear D. The sample consisted of lung tumor tissue. The CDR3 spells CASSLRREANQPQHF. The CDR3 bases are TGCGCCAGCAGCCTTCGTCGCGAAGCCAATCAGCCCCAGCATTTT.